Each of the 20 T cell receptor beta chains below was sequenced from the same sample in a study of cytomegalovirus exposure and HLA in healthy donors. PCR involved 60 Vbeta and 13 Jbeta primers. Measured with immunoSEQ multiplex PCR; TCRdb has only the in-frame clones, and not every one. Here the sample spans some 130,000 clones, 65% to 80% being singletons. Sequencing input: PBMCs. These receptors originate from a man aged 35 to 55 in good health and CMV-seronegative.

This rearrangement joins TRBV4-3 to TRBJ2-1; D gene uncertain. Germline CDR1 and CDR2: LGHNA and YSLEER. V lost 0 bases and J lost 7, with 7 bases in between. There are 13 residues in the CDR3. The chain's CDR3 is CASSQDPLNEQFF. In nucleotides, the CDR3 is TGCGCCAGCAGCCAAGATCCCCTAAATGAGCAGTTCTTC.

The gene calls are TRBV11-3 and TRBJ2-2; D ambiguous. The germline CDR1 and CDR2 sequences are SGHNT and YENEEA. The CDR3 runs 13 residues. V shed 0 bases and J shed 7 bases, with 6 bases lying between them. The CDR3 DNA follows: TGTGCCAGCAGCTTAGATCAGCGCGGGGAGCTGTTTTTT. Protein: CASSLDQRGELFF.

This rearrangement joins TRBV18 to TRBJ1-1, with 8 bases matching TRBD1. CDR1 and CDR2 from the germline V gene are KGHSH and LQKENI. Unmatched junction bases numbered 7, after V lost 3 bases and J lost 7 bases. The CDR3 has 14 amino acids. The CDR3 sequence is CASSPFDRGDEAFF. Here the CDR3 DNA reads TGTGCCAGCTCACCTTTTGACAGGGGCGATGAAGCTTTCTTT.

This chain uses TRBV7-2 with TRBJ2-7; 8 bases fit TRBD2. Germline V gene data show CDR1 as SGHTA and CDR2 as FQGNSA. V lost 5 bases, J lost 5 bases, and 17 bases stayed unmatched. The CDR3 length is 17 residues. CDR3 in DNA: TGTGCCAGCAGCCCTCCGGGTTCGGGGGGGTTTAGCCACGAGCAGTACTTC. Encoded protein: CASSPPGSGGFSHEQYF. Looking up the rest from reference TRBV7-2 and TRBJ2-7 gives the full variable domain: GAGVSQSPSNKVTEKGKDVELRCDPISGHTALYWYRQSLGQGLEFLIYFQGNSAPDKSGLPSDRFSAERTGGSVSTLTIQRTQQEDSAVYLCASSPPGSGGFSHEQYFGPGTRLTVT.

The CDR3 coding sequence is TGCGCCAGCAGCCAAGGGGCAGGGGGCACAGAGACCCAGTACTTC. It is translated as CASSQGAGGTETQYF. V usage is TRBV4-3 and J usage is TRBJ2-5, with 8 bases that match TRBD1. The CDR3 covers 15 residues. Germline V gene sequence: CDR1 LGHNA, CDR2 YSLEER. V lost 1 base, J lost 4 bases, and 5 bases stayed unmatched.

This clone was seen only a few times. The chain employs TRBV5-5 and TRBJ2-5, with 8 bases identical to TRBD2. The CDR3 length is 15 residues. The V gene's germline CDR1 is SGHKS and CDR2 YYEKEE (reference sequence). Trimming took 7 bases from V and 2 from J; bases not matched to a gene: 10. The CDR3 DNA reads TGTGCCAGCGGGCCCCCGGCGGGGGGACAAGAGACCCAGTACTTC. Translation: CASGPPAGGQETQYF.

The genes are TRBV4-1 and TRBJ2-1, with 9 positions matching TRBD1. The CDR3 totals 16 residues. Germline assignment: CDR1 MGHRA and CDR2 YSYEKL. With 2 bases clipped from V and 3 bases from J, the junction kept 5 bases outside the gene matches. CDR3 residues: CASSQPDRGNYNEQFF. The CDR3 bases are TGCGCCAGCAGCCAACCCGACAGGGGGAACTACAATGAGCAGTTCTTC.

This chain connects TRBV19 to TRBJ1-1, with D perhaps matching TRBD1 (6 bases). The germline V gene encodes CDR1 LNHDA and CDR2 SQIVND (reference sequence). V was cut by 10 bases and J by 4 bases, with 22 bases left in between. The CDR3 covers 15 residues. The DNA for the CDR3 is TGTGCCACTAAACGACGGGGGGCGCTGGGCACTGAAGCTTTCTTT. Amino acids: CATKRRGALGTEAFF.

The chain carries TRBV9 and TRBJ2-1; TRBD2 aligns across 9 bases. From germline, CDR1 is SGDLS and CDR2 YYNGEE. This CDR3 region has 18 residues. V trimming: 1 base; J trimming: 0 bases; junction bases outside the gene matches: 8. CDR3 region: CASSVYGAGGVSYNEQFF. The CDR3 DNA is TGTGCCAGCAGCGTATACGGAGCGGGAGGCGTCTCCTACAATGAGCAGTTCTTC.

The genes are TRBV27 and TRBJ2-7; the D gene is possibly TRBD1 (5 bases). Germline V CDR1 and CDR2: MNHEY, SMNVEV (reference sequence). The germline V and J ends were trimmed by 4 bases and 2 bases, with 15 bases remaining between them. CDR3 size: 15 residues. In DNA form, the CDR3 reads TGTGCCAGCAGTTCAAGGGGAATCGCGCCCTACGAGCAGTACTTC. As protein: CASSSRGIAPYEQYF.

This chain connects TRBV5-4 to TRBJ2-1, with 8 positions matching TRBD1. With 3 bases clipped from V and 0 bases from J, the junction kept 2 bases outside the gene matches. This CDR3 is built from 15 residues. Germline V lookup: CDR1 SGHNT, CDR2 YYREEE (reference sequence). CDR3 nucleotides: TGTGCCAGCAGCTCAACAGGGGGCTCCTACAATGAGCAGTTCTTC. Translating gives CASSSTGGSYNEQFF.

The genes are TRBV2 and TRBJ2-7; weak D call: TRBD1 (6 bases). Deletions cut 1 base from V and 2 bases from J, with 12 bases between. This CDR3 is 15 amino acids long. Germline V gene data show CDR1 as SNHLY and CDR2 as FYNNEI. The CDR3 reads CASSEEQGLTYEQYF. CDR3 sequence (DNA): TGTGCCAGCAGTGAAGAGCAGGGGCTTACCTACGAGCAGTACTTC.

CDR3 loop: CASSRGPYEQYF. For the CDR3, the DNA is TGCGCCAGCAGCAGGGGGCCCTACGAGCAGTACTTC. The chain couples TRBV5-1 to TRBJ2-7; 7 bases fit TRBD1. Germline CDR1 and CDR2: SGHRS and YFSETQ. The CDR3 has 12 residues. J lost 2 bases, V lost 4 bases, and 0 bases had no gene match.

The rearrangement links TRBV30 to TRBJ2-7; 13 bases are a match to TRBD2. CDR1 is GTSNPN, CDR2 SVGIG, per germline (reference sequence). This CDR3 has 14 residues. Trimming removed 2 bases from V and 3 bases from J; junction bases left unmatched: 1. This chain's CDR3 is CAWSRLAGGYEQYF. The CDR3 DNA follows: TGTGCCTGGAGTAGACTAGCGGGAGGCTACGAGCAGTACTTC.

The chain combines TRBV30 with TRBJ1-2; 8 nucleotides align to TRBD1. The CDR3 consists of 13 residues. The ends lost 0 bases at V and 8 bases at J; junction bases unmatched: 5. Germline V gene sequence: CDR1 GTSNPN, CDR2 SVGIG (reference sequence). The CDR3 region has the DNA TGTGCCTGGAGTGTAACCGACAGGGGAGGCTACACCTTC. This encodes CAWSVTDRGGYTF.

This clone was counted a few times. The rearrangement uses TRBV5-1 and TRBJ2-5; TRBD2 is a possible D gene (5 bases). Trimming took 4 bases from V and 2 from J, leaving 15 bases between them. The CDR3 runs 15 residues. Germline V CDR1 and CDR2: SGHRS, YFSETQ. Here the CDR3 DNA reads TGCGCCAGCAGCCAACTAGGAGCACCTCAAGAGACCCAGTACTTC. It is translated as CASSQLGAPQETQYF.

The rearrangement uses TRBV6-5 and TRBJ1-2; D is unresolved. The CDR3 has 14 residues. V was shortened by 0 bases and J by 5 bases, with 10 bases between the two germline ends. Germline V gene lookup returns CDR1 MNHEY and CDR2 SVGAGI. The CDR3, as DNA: TGTGCCAGCAGTTACTCGGGCAATCCTTATGGCTACACCTTC. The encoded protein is CASSYSGNPYGYTF.

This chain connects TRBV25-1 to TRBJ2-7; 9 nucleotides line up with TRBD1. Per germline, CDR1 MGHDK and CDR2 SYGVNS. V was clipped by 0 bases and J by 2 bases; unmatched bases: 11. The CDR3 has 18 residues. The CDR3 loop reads CASSEYAAGTGRAYEQYF. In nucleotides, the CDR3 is TGTGCCAGCAGTGAATATGCCGCGGGGACAGGGAGAGCCTACGAGCAGTACTTC.

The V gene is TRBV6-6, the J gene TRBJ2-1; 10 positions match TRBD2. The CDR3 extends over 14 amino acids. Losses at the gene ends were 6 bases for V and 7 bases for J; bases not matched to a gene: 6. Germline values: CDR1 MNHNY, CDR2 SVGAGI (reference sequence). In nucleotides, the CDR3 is TGTGCCAGCAGGGCTAGCGGGAGTGAAAATGAGCAGTTCTTC. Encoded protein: CASRASGSENEQFF.

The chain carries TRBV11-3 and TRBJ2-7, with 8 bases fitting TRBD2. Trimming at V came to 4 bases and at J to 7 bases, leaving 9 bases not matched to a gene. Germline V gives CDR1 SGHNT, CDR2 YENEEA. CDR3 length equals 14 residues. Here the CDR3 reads CASSSTGRGGEQYF. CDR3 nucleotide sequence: TGTGCCAGCAGCTCCACCGGACGGGGGGGAGAGCAGTACTTC.